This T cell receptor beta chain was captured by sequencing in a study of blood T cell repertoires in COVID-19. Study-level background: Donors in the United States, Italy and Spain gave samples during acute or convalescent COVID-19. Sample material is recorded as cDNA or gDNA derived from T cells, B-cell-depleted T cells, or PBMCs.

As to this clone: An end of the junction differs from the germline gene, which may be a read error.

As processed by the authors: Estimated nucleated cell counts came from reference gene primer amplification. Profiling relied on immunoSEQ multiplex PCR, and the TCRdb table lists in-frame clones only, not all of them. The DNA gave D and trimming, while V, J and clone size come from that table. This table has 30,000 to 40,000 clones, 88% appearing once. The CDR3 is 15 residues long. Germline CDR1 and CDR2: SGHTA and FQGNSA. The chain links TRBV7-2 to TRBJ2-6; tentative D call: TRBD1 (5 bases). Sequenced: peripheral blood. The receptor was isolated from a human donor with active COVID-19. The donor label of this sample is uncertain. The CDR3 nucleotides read TGTGCCAGCAGCTTAGGACAGCCTGGGGCCAACGTCCCGACTTTC. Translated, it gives CASSLGQPGANVPTF.